This TCR beta chain was recorded in a study of OX40 agonist ivuxolimab in advanced cancers. Study findings and constraints: Averaging showed that CD8+ T cells had more expanded clones than CD4+ did.

Looked up from germline, CDR1 is SGHKS and CDR2 is YYEKEE (reference sequence). The CDR3 consists of 13 residues. Trimming shortened V by 2 bases and J by 5 bases, and 8 bases separated the two germline ends. This clone was seen only a few times. Antigen specificity is unknown. Method: immunoSEQ multiplex PCR; TCRdb's copy keeps in-frame clones and lacks some. Here the sample spans approximately 59,000 clones, roughly 77% being singletons. The rearrangement uses TRBV5-5 and TRBJ1-5; unclear D gene. The input for sequencing was CD4+ or CD8+ T cells sorted from blood, taken in a trial of the OX40 agonist ivuxolimab. The origin of this receptor is an adult with an advanced solid tumor such as melanoma, head and neck, liver or kidney cancer. For the CDR3, the DNA is TGTGCCAGCAGCTTCAACGCCGATCAGCCCCAGCATTTT. Its translation is CASSFNADQPQHF.